These 18 T cell receptor beta chains originate from one sample sequenced in a study of tumor-infiltrating lymphocytes in primary liver carcinoma. From around 500 ng total RNA, TCR beta cDNA was generated with a primer in the constant region. Researchers made the TCR beta libraries by running three nested multiplex PCR rounds with slightly modified ARM-PCR. Investigators reported that the first two PCR rounds, at roughly 10 cycles each, used TRBV1-TRBV30 forward primers with a C-beta reverse primer. TCRdb itself ran the multiplex PCR reads through MiXCR, one entry per CDR3 protein. The sample has 99,000 or so distinct CDR3 sequences, approximately 80% seen once. Unsorted bulk tissue (about 19-33 mg) underwent RNA and DNA co-extraction. Sequences were obtained from liver tumor tissue from sampling region 3. Subset reported: tumor region T3, left-lateral pole. Receptors originate from a man aged 40-50 years with primary liver carcinoma and hepatitis B virus infection.

The CDR3 reads CASSHVRVWTGELFF. The CDR3 DNA reads TGTGCCAGCAGCCATGTTCGGGTGTGGACCGGGGAGCTGTTTTTT. The J gene is TRBJ2-2, the V gene TRBV11-2; D is uncertain. V lost 5 bases, J lost 5 bases, and 15 bases lay in between. Germline CDR1 and CDR2: SGHAT and FQNNGV. This CDR3 is built from 15 residues.

The chain has TRBV5-4 and TRBJ2-3, with 9 bases lining up with TRBD1. V was pared by 6 bases and J by 11 bases, with 13 bases of the junction left unmatched. This CDR3 comprises 14 residues. The V gene's germline CDR1 is SGHNT and CDR2 YYREEE (reference sequence). Here the CDR3 DNA reads TGTGCCAGCAACTTAACAGGGGGCTTACATATGCAGTATTTT. This encodes CASNLTGGLHMQYF. The full variable domain, rest sourced from reference TRBV5-4 and TRBJ2-3, is ETGVTQSPTHLIKTRGQQVTLRCSSQSGHNTVSWYQQALGQGPQFIFQYYREEENGRGNFPPRFSGLQFPNYSSELNVNALELDDSALYLCASNLTGGLHMQYFGPGTRLTVL.

The V and J genes are TRBV6-6 and TRBJ1-1; D possibly corresponds to TRBD1 (5 bases). This CDR3 has 13 amino acids. Germline V CDR1 and CDR2: MNHNY, SVGAGI (reference sequence). Trimming removed 7 bases from V and 11 bases from J, with 20 bases in between. CDR3 region: CASMRQMNNEAFF. CDR3 nucleotides: TGTGCCAGCATGAGACAGATGAACAATGAGGCTTTCTTT.

Ten or more counts support this clonotype. The chain couples TRBV2 to TRBJ1-1; no definite D call. V lost 5 bases and J lost 0, with 13 bases in between. The germline CDR1 and CDR2 sequences are SNHLY and FYNNEI. There are 15 residues in the CDR3. CDR3 sequence reads: CASSFLGSMNTEAFF. The CDR3, as DNA: TGTGCCAGCAGTTTCCTTGGATCTATGAACACTGAAGCTTTCTTT.

Turning to this clonotype: This sequence may be a read error, since a much larger clone differs from it by one base. The gene calls are TRBV24-1 and TRBJ2-1; 8 positions agree with TRBD2. Germline CDR1 KGHDR, CDR2 SFDVKD. The CDR3 runs 11 residues. V lost 6 bases and J lost 15; bases outside the gene matches: 6. The CDR3 loop is CATSFGTSAFF. CDR3 sequence (DNA): TGTGCCACCAGTTTCGGGACTAGTGCGTTCTTC.

Turning to this clonotype: One junction end disagrees with the germline gene, perhaps due to a read error. The genes are TRBV5-4 and TRBJ1-1, with TRBD1 matching over 7 bases. CDR3 size: 15 residues. Looked up from germline, CDR1 is SGHNT and CDR2 is YYREEE (reference sequence). The DNA for the CDR3 is TGTGTCAGCAGCTTGCGACAGGGCGGGGACACTGAAGCATTCTTT. Encoded protein: CVSSLRQGGDTEAFF.

With respect to this clonotype: Relative to the germline gene, one junction end is altered; a read error may explain this. V and J are TRBV4-3 and TRBJ2-1; a possible D gene is TRBD2 (6 bases). The CDR3 length is 16 residues. The germline CDR1 and CDR2 sequences are LGHNA and YSLEER. The CDR3 sequence is CVSSQGRSGFHNEQFF. In DNA, the CDR3 is TGTGTCAGCAGCCAAGGTAGGAGCGGGTTTCACAATGAGCAGTTCTTC.

The J gene is TRBJ2-2, the V gene TRBV10-3; D is unclear. V was trimmed by 5 bases and J by 7 bases, leaving 20 bases between them. This CDR3 spans 16 amino acids. The germline gives CDR1 ENHRY, CDR2 SYGVKD. The CDR3 DNA is TGTGCCATCAGTCCGAGACGTAACTTAGGCATCGGGGAGCTGTTTTTT. As protein: CAISPRRNLGIGELFF.

Comment on this clonotype: One end of the junction fails to match germline, which may point to a read error. The chain is built from TRBV6-6 and TRBJ2-7; 9 nucleotides align to TRBD1. CDR3 length: 17 amino acids. Germline assignment: CDR1 MNHNY and CDR2 SVGAGI (reference sequence). The CDR3 DNA reads TGTGCCAGCAGCCCTGGACTAAACAGGGGGCAGTACTACGAGCGGTACTTC. Amino acid sequence: CASSPGLNRGQYYERYF.

With regard to this clonotype: Being one base from a much bigger clone, this may be a read error. The chain has TRBV6-1 and TRBJ2-1, with D uncertain. Germline V lookup: CDR1 MNHNS, CDR2 SASEGT. CDR3 size: 13 residues. CDR3 coding DNA: TGTGTCAGCAGTATATCACTATCAAATGAGCAGTTCTTC. This encodes CVSSISLSNEQFF.

A note on this clonotype: Here the CDR3 omits its conserved ending phenylalanine or tryptophan, so a read error is the likely source. The chain couples TRBV29-1 to TRBJ2-5, with 10 nucleotides matching TRBD1. Germline V gives CDR1 SQVTM, CDR2 ANQGSEA. This CDR3 is 12 amino acids long. The CDR3 nucleotides are TGCAGATTGTGGGACAGGGGAGAGACCCAGTACTAC. This sequence encodes CRLWDRGETQYY.

The V call is TRBV19, the J call TRBJ2-5; TRBD2 might be the D (6 bases). The V end was cut by 4 bases, the J end by 7 bases, with 13 bases between. Germline assignment: CDR1 LNHDA and CDR2 SQIVND (reference sequence). CDR3 length equals 13 residues. The CDR3 region is CASSTGMRGTQYF. The DNA for the CDR3 is TGTGCCAGTAGTACGGGGATGCGGGGGACCCAGTACTTC.

The chain combines TRBV11-2 with TRBJ2-7; TRBD2 agrees at 7 bases. The CDR3 has 15 amino acids. The V gene's germline CDR1 is SGHAT and CDR2 FQNNGV. CDR3 in DNA: TGTATCAGCAGCTTACGATGGGCGGGGGAAAACGAGCAGTACTTC. It translates to CISSLRWAGENEQYF.

About this clonotype: A much larger clone sits a single nucleotide away, making a read error possible. The chain combines TRBV6-4 with TRBJ1-6, with D perhaps TRBD1 (5 bases). The CDR3 runs to 13 residues. Per the germline V gene, CDR1 is MRHNA and CDR2 is SNTAGT. CDR3 in DNA: TGTGCCAGCGGTGACTCGAGGGGTTCACCCCTCCACTTT. Encoded protein: CASGDSRGSPLHF.

This clonotype was picked up one time. An end of the junction does not agree with germline; a read error may underlie this. This chain joins TRBV6-4 and TRBJ2-2, with TRBD1 identical over 11 bases. This CDR3 has 14 residues. CDR1 and CDR2 (germline): MRHNA, SNTAGT. The CDR3 loop is CAISDGQGAGKLFF. CDR3 DNA sequence: TGTGCCATCAGTGACGGACAGGGGGCCGGGAAGCTGTTTTTT.

The gene calls are TRBV12-3 or TRBV12-4 and TRBJ2-1; 12 nucleotides line up with TRBD2. CDR3 size: 17 residues. Trimming cost V 6 bases and J 5 bases; bases outside gene matches: 11. CDR3 sequence: CASSLGLAGWVNNEQFF. The CDR3 DNA reads as TGTGCCAGCAGCCTAGGACTAGCGGGATGGGTAAACAATGAGCAGTTCTTC.

This clonotype showed up many times. The chain is built from TRBV5-4 and TRBJ2-7; TRBD2 matches at 10 bases. Germline V lookup: CDR1 SGHNT, CDR2 YYREEE (reference sequence). The length of the CDR3 is 16 residues. After removal of 0 bases from V and 0 bases from J, the junction contained 3 bases not matched to a gene. The CDR3 DNA sequence: TGTGCCAGCAGCTTGGAGCCTAGCGGGAGCTCCTACGAGCAGTACTTC. Its protein product is CASSLEPSGSSYEQYF.

Comments on this clonotype: The CDR3 ends on some other residue instead of the conserved phenylalanine or tryptophan, so this is likely a read error. The V call is TRBV4-1, the J call TRBJ2-5; D uncertain. Looked up from germline, CDR1 is MGHRA and CDR2 is YSYEKL. The V end was cut by 5 bases, the J end by 1 base, with 17 bases between. CDR3 size: 16 residues. The CDR3 sequence: CASSEFITTSQETQYY. The CDR3 DNA is TGCGCCAGCAGCGAATTTATAACGACTTCCCAAGAGACCCAGTACTAC.